Following are 7 T cell receptor beta chains from one sample sequenced in a study of identical twins' blood T cells. Each CDR3 protein is one row after TCRdb ran MiXCR on the 5' RACE reads. This repertoire shows fewer than 450,000 distinct CDR3 sequences, roughly 31% found once; its top ten account for about 6%. Sequenced sample: PBMCs. These receptors were collected from a woman aged 18-49 years in good health.

This clonotype has just one count. The chain carries TRBV28 and TRBJ1-5; 8 bases line up with TRBD1. Germline CDR1 MDHEN, CDR2 SYDVKM. This CDR3 has 13 amino acids. The trim removed 9 bases at V and 4 bases at J, leaving 5 bases unmatched. CDR3 DNA: TGTGCCAGTAAGGGACAGGCTAATCAGCCCCAGCATTTT. This encodes CASKGQANQPQHF.

Points on this clonotype: Sequence at one end of the junction differs from germline and may be a read error. V is TRBV12-5 and J is TRBJ1-2; D gene ambiguous. This CDR3 region has 11 residues. Germline V gives CDR1 LGHNT, CDR2 FRNRAP. The CDR3 DNA reads TGTGCTAGTGGTTTGGTAAGCGACGCCCGGTTC. It specifies CASGLVSDARF.

This clonotype occurred a few times. This chain uses TRBV5-1 with TRBJ2-3; the D call may be TRBD1 or TRBD2 (5 bases each). V was cut by 7 bases and J by 1 base, with 16 bases left in between. Germline V gene sequence: CDR1 SGHRS, CDR2 YFSETQ. The CDR3 contains 15 residues. The CDR3 loop is CASAVGVAGTDTQYF. In DNA form, the CDR3 reads TGCGCCAGCGCCGTGGGGGTGGCTGGCACAGATACGCAGTATTTT.

The sample holds a few counts of this clonotype. This chain links TRBV3-1 with TRBJ2-7; tentatively, D is TRBD1 (7 bases). The length of the CDR3 is 13 residues. Germline values: CDR1 LGHDT, CDR2 YNNKEL (reference sequence). The V end lost 1 base, the J end lost 7 bases, and 11 bases lay between the germline ends. The CDR3 reads CASSQGRGVEQYF. The DNA of the CDR3 is TGTGCCAGCAGCCAAGGCAGGGGGGTGGAGCAGTACTTC.

V is TRBV7-3 and J is TRBJ2-2, with 8 positions matching TRBD1. CDR3 length: 17 residues. CDR1 is SGHTA and CDR2 is FQGTGA in the germline V gene. The junction had 11 bases not matched to a gene; V was cut back by 6 bases and J by 2 bases. CDR3: CASSAGDRRLNTGELFF. DNA of the CDR3: TGTGCCAGCAGTGCAGGGGACAGGAGACTTAACACCGGGGAGCTGTTTTTT.

This clonotype was seen only a few times. The chain joins TRBV27 to TRBJ2-5; a weak D match, TRBD2 (5 bases). The germline CDR1 and CDR2 sequences are MNHEY and SMNVEV (reference sequence). This CDR3 is 14 amino acids long. The V end was cut by 2 bases, the J end by 5 bases, with 12 bases between. The CDR3 is CASSLRTGVETQYF. CDR3 in DNA: TGTGCCAGCAGTTTACGGACTGGCGTGGAGACCCAGTACTTC.

In regard to this clonotype: Given a much more abundant clone one base away, this may be a read error. The V call is TRBV24-1, the J call TRBJ2-3, with D perhaps TRBD1 (6 bases). Germline values: CDR1 KGHDR, CDR2 SFDVKD. CDR3 length equals 14 residues. CDR3 residues: CATSDVGDTYTQYF. DNA of the CDR3: TGTGCCACCAGTGACGTCGGGGACACATATACGCAGTATTTT.